The 19 T cell receptor beta chains reported below all come from one sample, sequenced in a study of blood T cell repertoires in COVID-19. This table comes from immunoSEQ multiplex PCR, and its TCRdb copy is limited to in-frame clones, with some not included. The sample lists roughly 350,000 clones, 75% to 90% occurring once. The sample was peripheral blood. All receptors come from a woman aged 50 to 60 with COVID-19, enrolled during active disease.

This rearrangement joins TRBV5-1 to TRBJ1-2; TRBD1 matches 7 bases. Germline V CDR1 and CDR2: SGHRS, YFSETQ. This CDR3 spans 13 amino acids. J was trimmed by 8 bases and V by 4 bases; bases with no gene match: 8. The CDR3 loop is CASSRNRGGGYTF. DNA for the CDR3: TGCGCCAGCAGCAGAAACAGGGGTGGCGGCTACACCTTC.

This clone was counted between two and nine times. This chain joins TRBV4-1 and TRBJ2-1, with D tentatively TRBD1 (6 bases). Germline CDR1 MGHRA, CDR2 YSYEKL. CDR3 size: 20 residues. Trimming cost V 1 base and J 0 bases, with 22 bases left between them. CDR3 loop: CASSQAPGQGSLISYNEQFF. The DNA of the CDR3 is TGCGCCAGCAGCCAAGCCCCCGGCCAGGGGAGTTTAATCTCCTACAATGAGCAGTTCTTC.

V usage is TRBV6-4 and J usage is TRBJ2-1; 8 bases agree with TRBD2. The CDR3 sequence is 17 residues long. Germline V gene lookup returns CDR1 MRHNA and CDR2 SNTAGT. Trimming cost V 0 bases and J 6 bases; bases outside gene matches: 10. Here the CDR3 reads CASSDSSESGGPNEQFF. The CDR3 DNA is TGTGCCAGCAGTGACTCGTCTGAATCGGGAGGGCCCAATGAGCAGTTCTTC.

This chain links TRBV7-9 with TRBJ2-1, with a tentative D call TRBD1 (6 bases). The germline gives CDR1 SEHNR, CDR2 FQNEAQ (reference sequence). This CDR3 is built from 15 residues. With 5 bases removed from V and 0 bases from J, the gap between germline ends came to 11 bases. The CDR3 sequence: CASSPQGNSYNEQFF. For the CDR3, the DNA is TGTGCCAGCAGCCCACAGGGTAACTCCTACAATGAGCAGTTCTTC.

The rearrangement links TRBV29-1 to TRBJ1-2, with 7 bases identical to TRBD1. CDR3 length equals 12 residues. From germline, CDR1 is SQVTM and CDR2 ANQGSEA. Trimming took 6 bases from V and 5 from J; bases not matched to a gene: 6. DNA of the CDR3: TGCAGCGTCAGGGGGTTGCAGTATGGCTACACCTTC. It encodes CSVRGLQYGYTF.

This clone has a handful of counts. The rearrangement links TRBV3-1 (or the pseudogene TRBV3-2) to TRBJ2-7, with 11 bases lining up with TRBD2. This CDR3 has 15 residues. The germline V gene has CDR1 LGHDT and CDR2 YNNKEL (reference sequence). V shed 1 base, J shed 3 bases, and the junction held 2 bases outside the gene matches. The CDR3: CASSQGLAGLYEQYF. The CDR3 coding sequence is TGTGCCAGCAGCCAAGGACTAGCGGGACTCTACGAGCAGTACTTC.

The V and J genes are TRBV2 and TRBJ1-3, with D uncertain. The CDR3 has 14 amino acids. CDR1 and CDR2 (germline): SNHLY, FYNNEI. Trimming removed 6 bases at V and 2 bases at J, with 11 bases between. CDR3 DNA: TGTGCCAGCAGGGCGGAGTCGGCTGGAAACACCATATATTTT. Amino acids: CASRAESAGNTIYF.

The V call is TRBV19, the J call TRBJ1-5, with TRBD1 matching over 10 bases. The CDR3 runs to 16 residues. The J segment lost 7 bases and the V segment lost 5 bases, leaving 11 bases of the junction unmatched. From germline, CDR1 is LNHDA and CDR2 SQIVND (reference sequence). For the CDR3, the DNA is TGTGCCAGTAGTCCCCTCGACAGGGGGCAGGGCCAGCCCCAGCATTTT. This codes for CASSPLDRGQGQPQHF.

The chain links TRBV6-5 to TRBJ2-1; maybe TRBD1 (6 bases). Germline values: CDR1 MNHEY, CDR2 SVGAGI. CDR3 size: 15 residues. Deletions cut 9 bases from V and 0 bases from J, with 15 bases between. CDR3: CASRIDRSSYNEQFF. The CDR3 coding sequence is TGTGCCAGTAGAATCGACAGGAGCTCCTACAATGAGCAGTTCTTC.

The chain carries TRBV3-1 (or the pseudogene TRBV3-2) and TRBJ1-1; a weak D match, TRBD1 (5 bases). The CDR3 consists of 15 residues. Germline CDR1 and CDR2: LGHDT and YNNKEL (reference sequence). V was pared by 2 bases and J by 1 base, with 11 bases between. The CDR3 DNA reads as TGTGCCAGCAGCCAATCGGTCAGGGCGAACACTGAAGCTTTCTTT. It yields the protein CASSQSVRANTEAFF.

This chain links TRBV27 with TRBJ1-1; 10 bases align to TRBD1. The CDR3 loop spans 14 amino acids. The germline V gene has CDR1 MNHEY and CDR2 SMNVEV (reference sequence). V lost 6 bases, J lost 1 base, and 2 bases stayed unmatched. The chain's CDR3 is CASRRDRGNTEAFF. DNA for the CDR3: TGTGCCAGCAGGCGGGACAGGGGGAACACTGAAGCTTTCTTT.

This chain uses TRBV13 with TRBJ2-4, with 15 bases that match TRBD2. The CDR3 length is 16 residues. CDR1 and CDR2 from the germline V gene are PRHDT and FYEKMQ (reference sequence). The V segment lost 4 bases and the J segment 8 bases; nucleotides outside the gene matches: 6. Here the CDR3 reads CASSWRTSGGEDIQYF. DNA for the CDR3: TGTGCCAGCAGCTGGAGGACTAGCGGGGGGGAAGACATTCAGTACTTC.

The chain carries TRBV5-4 and TRBJ2-7; 10 nucleotides align to TRBD2. The CDR3 totals 15 residues. The V gene's germline CDR1 is SGHNT and CDR2 YYREEE (reference sequence). The V gene end was trimmed by 2 bases and the J gene end by 3 bases; junction bases not matched to a gene: 5. As DNA, the CDR3 is TGTGCCAGCAGCTTTGCGTCTAGCGGGAGCTACGAGCAGTACTTC. It specifies CASSFASSGSYEQYF.

The chain joins TRBV11-2 to TRBJ2-1, with 13 bases fitting TRBD2. V lost 5 bases and J lost 2; bases outside the gene matches: 6. Germline CDR1 reads SGHAT; CDR2 reads FQNNGV. This CDR3 contains 17 residues. The CDR3 nucleotides are TGTGCCAGCAGCAAGGGACTAGCGGGACTCGCCTACAATGAGCAGTTCTTC. This translates into CASSKGLAGLAYNEQFF.

This chain uses TRBV9 with TRBJ2-1; D is uncertain. Trimming removed 0 bases at V and 0 bases at J, with 10 bases between. Germline CDR1 reads SGDLS; CDR2 reads YYNGEE. The CDR3 is 16 residues long. The CDR3 spells CASSVGSMSSYNEQFF. CDR3 nucleotides: TGTGCCAGCAGCGTAGGATCGATGAGCTCCTACAATGAGCAGTTCTTC.

The chain joins TRBV7-9 to TRBJ2-7, with a weak D call TRBD2 (5 bases). Trimming removed 0 bases from V and 2 bases from J, with 8 bases in between. The CDR3 spans 14 residues. CDR1 is SEHNR and CDR2 is FQNEAQ in the germline V gene (reference sequence). The DNA of the CDR3 is TGTGCCAGCAGCTTAGCAGGGAGTACCTACGAGCAGTACTTC. As protein: CASSLAGSTYEQYF.

As DNA, the CDR3 is TGCGCCAGCAGCCAAGAGGGAGTCGGGGGTGTCTATGGCTACACCTTC. As protein: CASSQEGVGGVYGYTF. The V call is TRBV4-3, the J call TRBJ1-2; tentatively, D is TRBD1 (5 bases). Germline V gene lookup returns CDR1 LGHNA and CDR2 YSLEER. Trimming took off 0 bases at V and 4 bases at J, with 15 bases between the two ends. The CDR3 runs 16 residues.

The V call is TRBV18, the J call TRBJ2-1; 8 nucleotides line up with TRBD1. The CDR3 runs 17 residues. V trimming: 6 bases; J trimming: 3 bases; junction bases outside the gene matches: 13. The germline gives CDR1 KGHSH, CDR2 LQKENI. The CDR3 spells CASSSRQGDRGYNEQFF. CDR3 sequence (DNA): TGTGCCAGCTCTTCCCGCCAGGGAGACAGGGGCTACAATGAGCAGTTCTTC.

The rearrangement links TRBV7-6 to TRBJ1-3; TRBD1 agrees at 7 bases. The CDR3 runs 15 residues. V was pared by 3 bases and J by 4 bases, with 6 bases of the junction left unmatched. CDR1 is SGHVS, CDR2 FNYEAQ, per germline. CDR3 in amino acids: CASSLGQPGGNTIYF. The CDR3 DNA is TGTGCCAGCAGCTTGGGACAGCCGGGCGGAAACACCATATATTTT.